This T cell receptor (beta chain) was obtained from a study of cytotoxic CD8 clonotypes in ibrutinib-treated CLL. Germline-derived CDR1 and CDR2 are SGDLS and YYNGEE. V lost 2 bases and J lost 0; bases outside the gene matches: 11. This CDR3 has 19 residues. Libraries were prepared by immunoSEQ multiplex PCR; TCRdb keeps only in-frame clonotypes and omits some of them. Of a few hundred thousand clones in the sample, 60% to 80% are singletons; the top ten hold roughly 6%. The chain combines TRBV9 with TRBJ2-3; 11 nucleotides match TRBD2. This receptor was identified in a human donor with chronic lymphocytic leukemia. The specimen was PBMCs, collected after 36 months of ibrutinib treatment. CDR3 DNA sequence: TGTGCCAGCAGCGTCAGACAGGGAACTAGCGGGGGTAGCACAGATACGCAGTATTTT. Its translation is CASSVRQGTSGGSTDTQYF.